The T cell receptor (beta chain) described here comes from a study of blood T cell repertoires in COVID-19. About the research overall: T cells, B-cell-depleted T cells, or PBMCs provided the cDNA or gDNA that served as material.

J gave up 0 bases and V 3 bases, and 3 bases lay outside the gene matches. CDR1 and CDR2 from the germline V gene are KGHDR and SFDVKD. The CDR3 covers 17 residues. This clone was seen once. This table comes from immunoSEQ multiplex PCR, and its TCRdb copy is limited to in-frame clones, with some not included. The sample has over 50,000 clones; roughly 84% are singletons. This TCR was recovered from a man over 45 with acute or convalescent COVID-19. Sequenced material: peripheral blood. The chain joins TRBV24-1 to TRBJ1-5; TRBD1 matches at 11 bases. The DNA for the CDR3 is TGTGCCACCAGTGATCCGGACAGGGGGCTTAGCAATCAGCCCCAGCATTTT. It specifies CATSDPDRGLSNQPQHF.